A selection of T cell receptor beta chains follows, all from one sample in a study of blood T cell repertoires in COVID-19. Using immunoSEQ multiplex PCR, the repertoire was profiled, and TCRdb retains in-frame clones only, with some absent. The data show about 260,000 clones, 88% seen once. Source material: peripheral blood. Receptor source: a man aged 55 to 70 who had recovered from COVID-19. CDR3s include the opening cysteine and the closing phenylalanine or tryptophan. A D gene is named only where the DNA matches it firmly. Not every row has a clone size; where given, it reads once, few, many or a size class.

V	size	J	D	DNA	CDR3
TRBV6-6	NA	TRBJ2-2	NA	TGTGCCAGCAAGGGTCCGGGATACACCGGGGAGCTGTTTTTT	CASKGPGYTGELFF
TRBV3-1/TRBV3-2	NA	TRBJ2-3	TRBD1	TGTGCCAGCAGCCAATTTGCGAGGGGGACAGGGACTACAGATACGCAGTATTTT	CASSQFARGTGTTDTQYF
TRBV3-1/TRBV3-2	NA	TRBJ2-5	TRBD2	TGTGCCAGCAGGCGACGGGTAGCGGGGGTCCAAGAGACCCAGTACTTC	CASRRRVAGVQETQYF
TRBV6-5	NA	TRBJ1-6	TRBD1	TGTGCCAGCACTCCGGGACAGTATAATTCACCCCTCCACTTT	CASTPGQYNSPLHF
TRBV14	NA	TRBJ2-6	TRBD1	TGTGCCAGCAGCGATTGGACAGGTTCCTCTGGGGCCAACGTCCTGACTTTC	CASSDWTGSSGANVLTF
TRBV30	NA	TRBJ2-1	NA	TGTGCCTGGAGCGAACGATTCCTGGGCCCTTACGAGGAGCAGTTCTTC	CAWSERFLGPYEEQFF
TRBV29-1	NA	TRBJ1-2	NA	TGCAGCGTTTCCCGGGAGTATGGCTACACCTTC	CSVSREYGYTF
TRBV9	NA	TRBJ2-5	NA	TGTGCCAGCAGCCCCCTAGGGGGGGTCCAAGAGACCCAGTACTTC	CASSPLGGVQETQYF
TRBV10-1	NA	TRBJ1-1	NA	TGCGCCAGCAGTGAGGGCACCTACACTGAAGCTTTCTTT	CASSEGTYTEAFF
TRBV5-1	NA	TRBJ2-5	NA	TGCGCCAGCAGCTTGGCTAGGGAGGAGGTGACCCAGTACTTC	CASSLAREEVTQYF
TRBV6-6	NA	TRBJ2-6	TRBD1	TGTGCCACTATGACAGGGGCTGGGGCCAACGTCCTGACTTTC	CATMTGAGANVLTF
TRBV6-5	NA	TRBJ2-7	TRBD1	TGTGCCAGCATTCATACAGGGGGCGCGTCCTACGAGCAGTACTTC	CASIHTGGASYEQYF
TRBV29-1	NA	TRBJ1-5	TRBD1	TGCAGCGCCGACAGGGGTAGAACGCCCCAGCATTTT	CSADRGRTPQHF
TRBV5-4	NA	TRBJ2-7	NA	TGTGCCAGCAGCTTGGGGAGGCAGCAGGAGTACGAGCAGTACTTC	CASSLGRQQEYEQYF
TRBV27	few	TRBJ1-1	TRBD1	TGTGCCAGCAGTTCAGGGGGCTTGTACACTGAAGCTTTCTTT	CASSSGGLYTEAFF
TRBV2	NA	TRBJ2-1	TRBD2	TGTGCCAGCAGTGAGAAGGTTAGCGGGGGCTATGAGCAGTTCTTC	CASSEKVSGGYEQFF
TRBV5-1	NA	TRBJ2-5	TRBD1	TGCGCCAGCAGCTTTGGGACAGGGGCGCGAGAGACCCAGTACTTC	CASSFGTGARETQYF
TRBV9	NA	TRBJ1-6	TRBD1	TGTGCCAGCAGCATGAGACCTGGACAGGTCTCCTATAATTCACCCCTCCACTTT	CASSMRPGQVSYNSPLHF
TRBV5-1	NA	TRBJ1-5	NA	TGCGCCAGCAGCCCTGGGGAGGTCAATCAGCCCCAGCATTTT	CASSPGEVNQPQHF
TRBV5-1	NA	TRBJ1-5	TRBD1	TGCGCCAGCAGCTTCGGGGACAGGGGAGATCAGCCCCAGCATTTT	CASSFGDRGDQPQHF
TRBV3-1/TRBV3-2	NA	TRBJ1-2	NA	TGTGCCAGCAGCCAAGGTCCCAGGGATGATGGCTACACCTTC	CASSQGPRDDGYTF
TRBV7-9	NA	TRBJ1-3	NA	TGTGCCAGCAGCTGGGGGAGGGCTGGAAACACCATATATTTT	CASSWGRAGNTIYF
TRBV5-6	NA	TRBJ2-5	NA	TGTGCCAGCAGCTCCCTAGGGGACTCGCAAGAGACCCAGTACTTC	CASSSLGDSQETQYF
TRBV7-2	NA	TRBJ2-7	NA	TGTGCCAGCAGCTTAGGGCAGGGTGCCTACGAGCAGTACTTC	CASSLGQGAYEQYF